This T cell receptor beta chain came from a study of T cell repertoires in cytomegalovirus infection. Study summary: CMV infection plus the matching HLA type was flagged by public TCR beta signatures.

Study observations and caveats: The ex vivo response showed dominance by HLA-C-restricted CMV-specific TCR beta clonotypes. Carriage of CMV together with the relevant HLA was identifiable through cumulative public TCR beta family frequency.

On this clonotype: Its antigen is not identified.

TCRdb re-derived calls from the reads in MiXCR, one entry per CDR3 protein. This table holds about 920,000 distinct CDR3 sequences, under 40% found once. The starting material was cultured CD8+ T cells from PBMCs, obtained from culture after CMV antigen stimulation. This clonotype was sampled from a human donor in good health (CMV status not recorded). Some clones in this sample may be carry-over from other donors' samples.

The CDR3 region is CSVEGASGEPDTQYF. For the CDR3, the DNA is TGCAGCGTTGAAGGGGCCAGCGGGGAGCCAGATACGCAGTATTTT. The rearrangement uses TRBV29-1 and TRBJ2-3, with 7 bases identical to TRBD2. The CDR3 is 15 residues long. V lost 1 base, J lost 4 bases, and 8 bases stayed unmatched. In germline, CDR1 is SQVTM, CDR2 ANQGSEA.